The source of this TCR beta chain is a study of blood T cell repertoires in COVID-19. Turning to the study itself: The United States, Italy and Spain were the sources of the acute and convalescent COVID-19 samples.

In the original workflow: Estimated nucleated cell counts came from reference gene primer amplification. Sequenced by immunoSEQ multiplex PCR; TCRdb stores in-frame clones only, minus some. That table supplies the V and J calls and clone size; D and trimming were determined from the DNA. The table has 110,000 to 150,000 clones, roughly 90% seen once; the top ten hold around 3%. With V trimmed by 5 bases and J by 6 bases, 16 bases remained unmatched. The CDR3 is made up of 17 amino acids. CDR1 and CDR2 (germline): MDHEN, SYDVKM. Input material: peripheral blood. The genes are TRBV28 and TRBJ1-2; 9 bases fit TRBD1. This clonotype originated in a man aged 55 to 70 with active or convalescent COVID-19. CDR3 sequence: CASSEGLVTGGPDGYTF. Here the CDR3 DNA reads TGTGCCAGCAGTGAGGGTTTAGTGACAGGGGGACCGGATGGCTACACCTTC.